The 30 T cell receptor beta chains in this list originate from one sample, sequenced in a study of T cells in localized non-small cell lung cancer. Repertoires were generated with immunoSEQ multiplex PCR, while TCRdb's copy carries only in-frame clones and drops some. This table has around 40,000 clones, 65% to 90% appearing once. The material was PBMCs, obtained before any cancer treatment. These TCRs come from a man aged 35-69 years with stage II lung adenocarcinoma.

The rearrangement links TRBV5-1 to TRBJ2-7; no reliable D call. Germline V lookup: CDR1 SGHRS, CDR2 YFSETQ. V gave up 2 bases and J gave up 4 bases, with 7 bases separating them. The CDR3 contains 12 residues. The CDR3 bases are TGCGCCAGCAGCTTCCGTGGTTACGAGCAGTACTTC. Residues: CASSFRGYEQYF.

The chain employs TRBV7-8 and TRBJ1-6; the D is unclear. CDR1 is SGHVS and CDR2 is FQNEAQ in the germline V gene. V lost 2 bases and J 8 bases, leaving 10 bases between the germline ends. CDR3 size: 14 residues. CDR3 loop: CASSLTIRDSPLHF. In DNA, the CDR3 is TGTGCCAGCAGCTTAACCATAAGGGATTCACCCCTCCACTTT. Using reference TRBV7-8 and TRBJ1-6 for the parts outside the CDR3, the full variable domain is GAGVSQSPRYKVAKRGQDVALRCDPISGHVSLFWYQQALGQGPEFLTYFQNEAQLDKSGLPSDRFFAERPEGSVSTLKIQRTQQEDSAVYLCASSLTIRDSPLHFGNGTRLTVT.

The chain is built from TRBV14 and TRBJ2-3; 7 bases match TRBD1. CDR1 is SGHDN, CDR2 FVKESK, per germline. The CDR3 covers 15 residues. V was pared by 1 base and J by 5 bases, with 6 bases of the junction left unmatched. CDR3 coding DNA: TGTGCCAGCAGCCAAGTTAGGGGGCAGGTAGATACGCAGTATTTT. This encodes CASSQVRGQVDTQYF.

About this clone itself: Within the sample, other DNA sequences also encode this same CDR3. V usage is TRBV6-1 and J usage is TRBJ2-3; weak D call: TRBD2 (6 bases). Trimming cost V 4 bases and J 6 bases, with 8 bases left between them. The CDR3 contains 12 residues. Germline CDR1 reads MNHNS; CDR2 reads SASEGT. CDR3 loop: CASSVGRDTQYF. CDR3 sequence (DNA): TGTGCCAGCAGTGTGGGGAGGGATACGCAGTATTTT.

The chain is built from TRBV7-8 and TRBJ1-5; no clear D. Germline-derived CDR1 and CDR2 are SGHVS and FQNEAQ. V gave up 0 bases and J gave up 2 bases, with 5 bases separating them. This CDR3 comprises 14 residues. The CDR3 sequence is CASSLAFGNQPQHF. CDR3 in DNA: TGTGCCAGCAGCTTAGCATTCGGCAATCAGCCCCAGCATTTT.

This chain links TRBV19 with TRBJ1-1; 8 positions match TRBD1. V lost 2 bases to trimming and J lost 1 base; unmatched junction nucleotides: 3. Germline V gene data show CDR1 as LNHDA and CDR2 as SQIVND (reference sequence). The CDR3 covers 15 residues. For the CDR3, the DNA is TGTGCCAGTAGTATAAAAGGGACAGGGAACACTGAAGCTTTCTTT. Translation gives CASSIKGTGNTEAFF.

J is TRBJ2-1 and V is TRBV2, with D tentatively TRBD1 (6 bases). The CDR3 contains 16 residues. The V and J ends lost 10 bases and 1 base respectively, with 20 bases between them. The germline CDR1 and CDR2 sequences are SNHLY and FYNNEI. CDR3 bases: TGTGCCATCGACCCAACCGGGACACCGTCCTACAATGAGCAGTTCTTC. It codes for CAIDPTGTPSYNEQFF.

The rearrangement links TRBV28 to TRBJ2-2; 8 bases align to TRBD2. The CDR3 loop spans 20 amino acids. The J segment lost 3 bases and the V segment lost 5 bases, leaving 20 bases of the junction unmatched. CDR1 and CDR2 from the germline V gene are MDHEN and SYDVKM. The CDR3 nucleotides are TGTGCCAGCAGTCCTACCCCCGTGATTAGCGGGGTTTTCGACACCGGGGAGCTGTTTTTT. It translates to CASSPTPVISGVFDTGELFF.

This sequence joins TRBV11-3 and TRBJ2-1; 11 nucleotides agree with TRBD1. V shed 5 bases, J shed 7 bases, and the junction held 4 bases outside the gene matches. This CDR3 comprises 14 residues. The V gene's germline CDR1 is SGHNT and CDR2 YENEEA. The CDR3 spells CASSPDRGHNEQFF. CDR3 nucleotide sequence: TGTGCCAGCAGCCCGGACAGGGGGCATAATGAGCAGTTCTTC.

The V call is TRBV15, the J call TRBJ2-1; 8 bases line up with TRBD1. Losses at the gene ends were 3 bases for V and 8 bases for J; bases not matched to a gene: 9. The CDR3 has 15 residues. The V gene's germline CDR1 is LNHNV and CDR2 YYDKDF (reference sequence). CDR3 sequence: CATSRDGQGFYEQFF. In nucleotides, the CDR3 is TGTGCCACCAGCAGGGACGGACAGGGATTCTATGAGCAGTTCTTC.

CDR3 loop: CASSLSKGTGPYNEQFF. In DNA, the CDR3 is TGTGCCAGCAGTTTATCGAAAGGGACAGGGCCCTACAATGAGCAGTTCTTC. The gene calls are TRBV27 and TRBJ2-1; 9 positions agree with TRBD1. Germline V gene sequence: CDR1 MNHEY, CDR2 SMNVEV (reference sequence). The length of the CDR3 is 17 residues. V dropped 0 bases and J dropped 2; count of bases not matched to a gene: 5.

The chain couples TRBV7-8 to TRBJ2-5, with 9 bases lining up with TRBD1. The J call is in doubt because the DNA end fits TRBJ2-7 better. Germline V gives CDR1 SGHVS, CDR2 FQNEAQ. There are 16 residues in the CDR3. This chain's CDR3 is CASSLPSGTGTYEQYF. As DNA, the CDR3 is TGTGCCAGCAGCTTACCCTCCGGGACAGGGACCTACGAGCAGTACTTC.

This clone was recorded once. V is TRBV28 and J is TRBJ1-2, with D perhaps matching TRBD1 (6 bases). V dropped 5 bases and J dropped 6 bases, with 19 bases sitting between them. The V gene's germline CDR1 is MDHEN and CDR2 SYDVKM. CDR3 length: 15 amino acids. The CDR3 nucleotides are TGTGCCAGCAGTGGGGGGCGTTTACCTTTCGATGGCTACACCTTC. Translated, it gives CASSGGRLPFDGYTF.

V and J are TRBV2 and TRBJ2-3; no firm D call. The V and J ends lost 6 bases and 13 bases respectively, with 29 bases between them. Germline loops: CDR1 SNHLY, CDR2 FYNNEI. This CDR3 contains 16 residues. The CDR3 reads CASRGGSGHSFSSKYF. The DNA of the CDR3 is TGTGCCAGCAGGGGTGGGTCTGGGCACAGTTTCTCCAGCAAGTATTTT.

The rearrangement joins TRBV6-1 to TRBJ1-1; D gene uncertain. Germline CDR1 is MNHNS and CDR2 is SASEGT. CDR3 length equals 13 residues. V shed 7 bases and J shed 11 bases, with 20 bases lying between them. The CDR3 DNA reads TGTGCCAGCACCATTTTTACGGGTATTGGGGCTTTCTTT. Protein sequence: CASTIFTGIGAFF.

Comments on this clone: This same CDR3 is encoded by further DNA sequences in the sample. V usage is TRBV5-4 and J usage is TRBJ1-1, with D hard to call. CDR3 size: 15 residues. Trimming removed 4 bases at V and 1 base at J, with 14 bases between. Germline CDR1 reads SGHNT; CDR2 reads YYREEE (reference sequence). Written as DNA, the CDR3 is TGTGCCAGCAGCCCGATGACAACAGCGAACACTGAAGCTTTCTTT. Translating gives CASSPMTTANTEAFF. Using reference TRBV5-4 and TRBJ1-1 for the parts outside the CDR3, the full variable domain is ETGVTQSPTHLIKTRGQQVTLRCSSQSGHNTVSWYQQALGQGPQFIFQYYREEENGRGNFPPRFSGLQFPNYSSELNVNALELDDSALYLCASSPMTTANTEAFFGQGTRLTVV.

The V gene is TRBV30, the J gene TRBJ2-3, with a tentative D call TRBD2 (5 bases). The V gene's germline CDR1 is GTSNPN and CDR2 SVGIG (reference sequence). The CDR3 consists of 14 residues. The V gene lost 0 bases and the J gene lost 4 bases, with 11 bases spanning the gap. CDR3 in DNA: TGTGCCTGGAGTGTGACCGGGGTGGCAGATACGCAGTATTTT. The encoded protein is CAWSVTGVADTQYF.

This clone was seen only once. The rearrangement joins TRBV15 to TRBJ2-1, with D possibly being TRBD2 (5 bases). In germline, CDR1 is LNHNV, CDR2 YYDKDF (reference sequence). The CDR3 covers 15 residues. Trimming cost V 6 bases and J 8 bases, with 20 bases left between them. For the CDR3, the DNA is TGTGCCACCAGTTATCGGGGTACATCCACAGATGAGCAGTTCTTC. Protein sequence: CATSYRGTSTDEQFF.

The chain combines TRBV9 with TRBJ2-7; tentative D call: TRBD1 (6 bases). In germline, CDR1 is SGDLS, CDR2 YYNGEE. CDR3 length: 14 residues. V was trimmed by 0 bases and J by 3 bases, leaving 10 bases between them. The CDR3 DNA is TGTGCCAGCAGCGTAGCAGTAGGGGGCTACGAGCAGTACTTC. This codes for CASSVAVGGYEQYF.

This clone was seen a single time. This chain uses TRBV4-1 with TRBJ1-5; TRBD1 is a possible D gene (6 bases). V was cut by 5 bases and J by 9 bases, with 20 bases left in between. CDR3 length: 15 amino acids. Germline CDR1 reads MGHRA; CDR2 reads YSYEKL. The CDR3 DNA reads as TGCGCCAGCAGCTATCAGACAGGCCCAGAGCGGCCCCAGCATTTT. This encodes CASSYQTGPERPQHF.

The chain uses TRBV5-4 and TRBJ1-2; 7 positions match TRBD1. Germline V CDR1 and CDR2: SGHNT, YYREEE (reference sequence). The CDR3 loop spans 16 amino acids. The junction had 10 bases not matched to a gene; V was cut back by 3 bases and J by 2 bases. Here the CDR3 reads CASSSALKGANYGYTF. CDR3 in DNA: TGTGCCAGCAGCTCCGCTTTGAAGGGGGCGAACTATGGCTACACCTTC.

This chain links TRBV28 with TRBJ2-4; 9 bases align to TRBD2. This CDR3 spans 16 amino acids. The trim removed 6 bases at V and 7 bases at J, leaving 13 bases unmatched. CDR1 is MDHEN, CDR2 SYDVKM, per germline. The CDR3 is CASSTLSGGLGNIQYF. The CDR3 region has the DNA TGTGCCAGCAGCACCCTAAGCGGGGGGCTAGGGAACATTCAGTACTTC.

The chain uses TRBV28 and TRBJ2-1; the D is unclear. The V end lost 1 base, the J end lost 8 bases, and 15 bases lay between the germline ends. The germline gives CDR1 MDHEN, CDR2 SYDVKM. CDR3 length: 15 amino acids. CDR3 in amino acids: CASSLYYESWDEQFF. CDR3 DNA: TGTGCCAGCAGTTTATATTACGAATCATGGGATGAGCAGTTCTTC.

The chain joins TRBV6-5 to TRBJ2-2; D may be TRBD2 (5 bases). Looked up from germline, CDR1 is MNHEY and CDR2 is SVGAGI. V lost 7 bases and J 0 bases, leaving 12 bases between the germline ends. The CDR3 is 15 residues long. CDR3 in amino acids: CASTAEATNTGELFF. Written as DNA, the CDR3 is TGTGCCAGCACCGCGGAGGCTACGAACACCGGGGAGCTGTTTTTT.

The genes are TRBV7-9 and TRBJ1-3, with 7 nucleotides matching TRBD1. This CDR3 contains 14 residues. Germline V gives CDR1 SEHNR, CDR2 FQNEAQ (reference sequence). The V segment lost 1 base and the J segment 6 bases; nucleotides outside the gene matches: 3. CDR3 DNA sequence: TGTGCCAGCAGCTTAGTGACAGGGTTAAACACCATATATTTT. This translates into CASSLVTGLNTIYF.

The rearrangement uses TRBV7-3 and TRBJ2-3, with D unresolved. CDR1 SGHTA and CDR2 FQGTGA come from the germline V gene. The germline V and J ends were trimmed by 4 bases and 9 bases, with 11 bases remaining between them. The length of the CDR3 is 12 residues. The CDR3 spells CASSSMGSTQYF. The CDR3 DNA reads TGTGCCAGCAGCTCAATGGGAAGCACGCAGTATTTT.

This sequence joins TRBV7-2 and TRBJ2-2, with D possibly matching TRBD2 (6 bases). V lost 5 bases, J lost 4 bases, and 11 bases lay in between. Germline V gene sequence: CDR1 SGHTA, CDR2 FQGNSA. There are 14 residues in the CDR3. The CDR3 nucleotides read TGTGCCAGCAGCCCGGGACTCGGCACCGGGGAGCTGTTTTTT. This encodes CASSPGLGTGELFF.

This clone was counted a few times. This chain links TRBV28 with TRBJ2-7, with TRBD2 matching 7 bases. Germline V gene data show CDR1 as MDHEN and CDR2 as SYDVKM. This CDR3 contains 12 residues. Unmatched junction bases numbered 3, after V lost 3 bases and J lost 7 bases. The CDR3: CASSFKGGEQYF. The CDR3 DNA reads TGTGCCAGCAGTTTTAAGGGAGGGGAGCAGTACTTC.

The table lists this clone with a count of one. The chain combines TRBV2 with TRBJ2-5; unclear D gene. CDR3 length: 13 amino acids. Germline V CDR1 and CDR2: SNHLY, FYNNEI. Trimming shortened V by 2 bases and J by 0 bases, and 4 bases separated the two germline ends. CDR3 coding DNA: TGTGCCAGCAGTGAACAAAACCAAGAGACCCAGTACTTC. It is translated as CASSEQNQETQYF.

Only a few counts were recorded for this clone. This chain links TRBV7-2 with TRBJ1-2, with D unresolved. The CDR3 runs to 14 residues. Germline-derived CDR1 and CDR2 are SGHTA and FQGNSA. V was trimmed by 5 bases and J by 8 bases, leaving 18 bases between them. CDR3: CASSPGRGVEGYTF. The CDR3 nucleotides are TGTGCCAGCAGCCCAGGCCGGGGAGTAGAGGGCTACACCTTC. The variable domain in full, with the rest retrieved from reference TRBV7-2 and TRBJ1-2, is GAGVSQSPSNKVTEKGKDVELRCDPISGHTALYWYRQSLGQGLEFLIYFQGNSAPDKSGLPSDRFSAERTGGSVSTLTIQRTQQEDSAVYLCASSPGRGVEGYTFGSGTRLTVV.